A single sample gave rise to the 3 T cell receptor beta chains below, sequenced in a study of T cell responses to AZD1222 COVID-19 vaccine. Data came from immunoSEQ multiplex PCR; TCRdb stores just in-frame clones and leaves some out. The sample yields fewer than 100,000 clones, approximately 90% seen once. This specimen consisted of peripheral blood, obtained on day 0 of AZD1222 vaccination. These receptors were collected from an adult in good health.

The CDR3 protein is CASSVITGRPYEQYF. In DNA form, the CDR3 reads TGTGCCAGCAGCGTAATCACGGGCAGGCCCTACGAGCAGTACTTC. The rearrangement links TRBV9 to TRBJ2-7; D remains unclear. CDR1 is SGDLS, CDR2 YYNGEE, per germline. Trimming cost V 1 base and J 2 bases, with 13 bases left between them. The CDR3 is 15 residues long.

This clone was detected once. The rearrangement uses TRBV25-1 and TRBJ1-5; 8 positions agree with TRBD1. This CDR3 has 16 amino acids. V gave up 5 bases and J gave up 3 bases; unmatched junction bases: 9. From germline, CDR1 is MGHDK and CDR2 SYGVNS. The CDR3 sequence: CASSPLTGAFNQPQHF. In DNA, the CDR3 is TGTGCCAGCAGTCCGTTGACAGGGGCCTTCAATCAGCCCCAGCATTTT.

V is TRBV5-1 and J is TRBJ2-2; 8 bases agree with TRBD2. Germline-derived CDR1 and CDR2 are SGHRS and YFSETQ. V gave up 2 bases and J gave up 0 bases; unmatched junction bases: 3. This CDR3 has 16 residues. This CDR3 reads CASSFGSGANTGELFF. DNA for the CDR3: TGCGCCAGCAGCTTCGGTAGCGGGGCGAACACCGGGGAGCTGTTTTTT. Full variable domain (remainder filled in from reference TRBV5-1 and TRBJ2-2): KAGVTQTPRYLIKTRGQQVTLSCSPISGHRSVSWYQQTPGQGLQFLFEYFSETQRNKGNFPGRFSGRQFSNSRSEMNVSTLELGDSALYLCASSFGSGANTGELFFGEGSRLTVL.